A selection of T cell receptor beta chains follows, all from one sample in a study of blood T cell repertoires in COVID-19. Clones were sequenced by immunoSEQ multiplex PCR, and TCRdb holds only the in-frame ones, with some missing. This sample has about 330,000 clones, with roughly 90% found just once. Specimen: PBMCs or T cells enriched from blood (not recorded which). The receptor set was obtained from a woman aged 25 to 39 who had recovered from COVID-19. CDR3s include the opening cysteine and the closing phenylalanine or tryptophan.

TRBV6-5	TRBJ1-6	CASSYLQGNSPLHF
TRBV10-3	TRBJ2-1	CAISESLGTSGYNEQFF
TRBV6-2/TRBV6-3	TRBJ2-7	CASSQAGIREYF
TRBV28	TRBJ2-3	CASSPTLAGTDTQYF
TRBV28	TRBJ2-5	CASSLPGTGGETQYF
TRBV4-2	TRBJ2-1	CASGNGGYNEQFF
TRBV18	TRBJ1-5	CASSPRQEGQPQHF
TRBV15	TRBJ2-3	CATSRGKAGGRSDTQYF
TRBV11-3	TRBJ2-5	CASSERDPQRGETQYF
TRBV4-1	TRBJ1-1	CASSQAGLWNQGRTEAFF
TRBV4-1	TRBJ2-6	CASSQVHSGGLSGANVLTF
TRBV6-1	TRBJ2-5	CASSERPRRETQYF
TRBV9	TRBJ2-7	CASSTRTGYEQYF
TRBV4-2	TRBJ2-7	CASSHRTGSSYEQYF
TRBV9	TRBJ1-5	CASSATGETQPQHF
TRBV11-2	TRBJ2-2	CASLGLGGPNTGELFF
TRBV5-1	TRBJ2-2	CASSLRTTNTGELFF
TRBV7-2	TRBJ2-7	CASSSVAGLAAYEQYF
TRBV27	TRBJ2-3	CASSLIQATDTQYF
TRBV5-1	TRBJ1-1	CASREQENTEAFF
TRBV4-3	TRBJ2-1	CASSQAVRGEQFF
TRBV7-2	TRBJ2-1	CASRPGGPYNEQFF
TRBV19	TRBJ2-3	CASSARDRRHTQYF
TRBV6-1	TRBJ2-1	CASSEALTGEQFF
TRBV5-1	TRBJ2-7	CASSPLRGEAEEQYF
TRBV10-3	TRBJ2-5	CATGVAGARETQYF
TRBV3-1/TRBV3-2	TRBJ1-1	CASSQGTTAMNTEAFF
TRBV5-1	TRBJ1-1	CASSLDSIMNTEAFF
TRBV9	TRBJ2-6	CASSLGQTSGANVLTF